These 30 T cell receptor beta chains came from one sample sequenced in a study of glioma-infiltrating T cells. Amplification of TCR alpha and beta CDR3 regions from RNA used iRepertoire nested multiplex PCR. MiXCR was run by TCRdb on the multiplex PCR reads, yielding one entry per CDR3 protein. The table shows 4,500 or so distinct CDR3 sequences, with 20% to 25% occurring only once. Sequenced sample: glioma tissue, nonneoplastic brain tissue, or PBMCs (not recorded which). The origin of the receptors is a human donor with low-grade glioma or glioblastoma, undergoing nonglioma brain surgery, or in good health (not recorded which).

This clonotype was observed at least ten times. The chain couples TRBV5-1 to TRBJ2-7; D remains unclear. CDR3 size: 14 residues. Trimming took 2 bases from V and 2 from J, leaving 11 bases between them. Germline assignment: CDR1 SGHRS and CDR2 YFSETQ. This CDR3 is CASSFDTVTYEQYF. CDR3 coding DNA: TGCGCCAGCAGCTTCGACACGGTCACCTACGAGCAGTACTTC.

This clonotype has at least ten counts. The genes are TRBV10-1 and TRBJ2-3; 14 positions match TRBD2. Germline V CDR1 and CDR2: WNHNN, SYGVQD (reference sequence). The CDR3 loop spans 16 amino acids. Trimming took 6 bases from V and 1 from J; bases not matched to a gene: 3. The CDR3 DNA reads as TGCGCCAGCAGGGCGACTAGCGGGGGGGGCACAGATACGCAGTATTTT. Translating gives CASRATSGGGTDTQYF.

This clonotype came up many times. The chain has TRBV10-3 and TRBJ1-3, with no clear D. V was shortened by 8 bases and J by 3 bases, with 8 bases between the two germline ends. CDR3 length equals 12 residues. Germline CDR1 and CDR2: ENHRY and SYGVKD. This chain's CDR3 is CAIEGNGNTIYF. Here the CDR3 DNA reads TGTGCCATCGAAGGGAATGGAAACACCATATATTTT.

The chain uses TRBV6-5 and TRBJ1-1; D is unclear. CDR1 and CDR2 (germline): MNHEY, SVGAGI. CDR3 length equals 13 residues. V lost 8 bases and J 0 bases, leaving 10 bases between the germline ends. DNA of the CDR3: TGTGCCAGCCTTACAGCCTTGAACACTGAAGCTTTCTTT. Translation: CASLTALNTEAFF.

For this clonotype: One end of the junction varies from germline; a read error may be responsible. The rearrangement joins TRBV10-2 to TRBJ2-2; tentatively, D is TRBD2 (5 bases). Per germline, CDR1 WSHSY and CDR2 SAAADI. There are 11 residues in the CDR3. The CDR3 loop reads CASSDYGEPSF. The CDR3 DNA sequence: TGCGCCAGCAGTGACTACGGGGAGCCGTCTTTT.

V gene TRBV4-1 combines with J gene TRBJ2-1, with a tentative D call TRBD1 (5 bases). The CDR3 covers 12 residues. V lost 8 bases, J lost 6 bases, and 11 bases lay in between. Germline V gene data show CDR1 as MGHRA and CDR2 as YSYEKL. The CDR3 region has the DNA TGCGCCAGCGTCGATAGGGGCAATGAGCAGTTCTTC. It specifies CASVDRGNEQFF.

Within the sample, this clonotype is medium-sized (0.01 to 0.1%). The rearrangement joins TRBV7-9 to TRBJ2-3; 11 bases fit TRBD1. The ends lost 5 bases at V and 4 bases at J; junction bases unmatched: 5. Germline CDR1 is SEHNR and CDR2 is FQNEAQ (reference sequence). The CDR3 has 15 amino acids. The CDR3 DNA sequence: TGTGCCAGCAGCCGGACAGGGGGCGGATCAGATACGCAGTATTTT. Translated: CASSRTGGGSDTQYF.

Of note for this clonotype: One end of the junction is discordant with germline, which a read error may explain. The genes are TRBV5-1 and TRBJ1-1, with 7 positions matching TRBD1. Germline values: CDR1 SGHRS, CDR2 YFSETQ. The CDR3 length is 15 residues. The CDR3 sequence: CASSCRGGLETEGFF. In nucleotides, the CDR3 is TGCGCCAGCAGCTGCAGGGGGGGGTTGGAGACTGAAGGTTTCTTT.

This clonotype qualifies as medium-sized. The CDR3 nucleotides are TGCGCCAGCAGCCCCATGTCCCAGGGGAGGGATGGCTACACCTTC. Protein: CASSPMSQGRDGYTF. The V call is TRBV4-1, the J call TRBJ1-2, with a tentative D call TRBD1 (6 bases). This CDR3 region has 15 residues. Trimming left V 4 bases short and J 6 bases short, with 18 bases between. Germline V gene lookup returns CDR1 MGHRA and CDR2 YSYEKL.

This clonotype came up many times. The chain joins TRBV10-1 to TRBJ1-3; maybe TRBD1 (5 bases). Trimming left V 0 bases short and J 4 bases short, with 7 bases between. Per germline, CDR1 WNHNN and CDR2 SYGVQD (reference sequence). The CDR3 runs to 14 residues. CDR3 protein: CASSESGEGNTIYF. Here the CDR3 DNA reads TGCGCCAGCAGTGAGTCGGGGGAAGGAAACACCATATATTTT.

This clonotype appeared many times. This chain joins TRBV19 and TRBJ2-3, with D possibly being TRBD1 or TRBD2 (5 bases each). The CDR3 spans 18 residues. V lost 3 bases and J lost 5, with 24 bases in between. Germline V gene lookup returns CDR1 LNHDA and CDR2 SQIVND (reference sequence). CDR3 bases: TGTGCCAGTAGTATCCGACCCGGAAAGGGGCTTGGGGGAGATACGCAGTATTTT. This gives the protein CASSIRPGKGLGGDTQYF.

A word on this clonotype: This may come from a read error, since a much larger clone is one base off. CDR3 DNA: TGCGCCAGCAGCCCGGTACAGCAAAGCCAAAATGAAAAACTGTTTTTT. This encodes CASSPVQQSQNEKLFF. The V gene is TRBV5-1, the J gene TRBJ1-4; D is uncertain. The V gene lost 4 bases and the J gene lost 5 bases, with 18 bases spanning the gap. Germline CDR1 is SGHRS and CDR2 is YFSETQ. CDR3 length: 16 residues.

This clonotype showed up many times. The V gene is TRBV10-2, the J gene TRBJ1-4; tentatively, D is TRBD1 (5 bases). In germline, CDR1 is WSHSY, CDR2 SAAADI. This CDR3 spans 16 amino acids. V shed 0 bases and J shed 8 bases, with 16 bases lying between them. The CDR3: CASSESSRGFGEKLFF. CDR3 bases: TGCGCCAGCAGTGAGTCGAGCCGGGGCTTTGGCGAAAAACTGTTTTTT.

This clonotype was recorded many times. The V and J genes are TRBV5-6 and TRBJ2-3; D gene ambiguous. This CDR3 comprises 16 residues. V was pared by 0 bases and J by 2 bases, with 13 bases between. Germline CDR1 is SGHDT and CDR2 is YYEEEE. The chain's CDR3 is CASSLAIEPATDTQYF. CDR3 in DNA: TGTGCCAGCAGCTTGGCCATCGAACCTGCCACAGATACGCAGTATTTT. The full variable domain, completed using reference TRBV5-6 and TRBJ2-3, is DAGVTQSPTHLIKTRGQQVTLRCSPKSGHDTVSWYQQALGQGPQFIFQYYEEEERQRGNFPDRFSGHQFPNYSSELNVNALLLGDSALYLCASSLAIEPATDTQYFGPGTRLTVL.

In this sample, this clonotype turned up many times. The chain combines TRBV2 with TRBJ2-1, with TRBD1 matching over 7 bases. Germline-derived CDR1 and CDR2 are SNHLY and FYNNEI. This CDR3 spans 15 amino acids. V trimming: 6 bases; J trimming: 7 bases; junction bases outside the gene matches: 12. CDR3 loop: CASSFLSGTDNEQFF. CDR3 in DNA: TGTGCCAGCAGCTTCTTATCCGGGACAGATAATGAGCAGTTCTTC.

Regarding this clonotype: The junction departs from germline at one end; a sequencing error may be responsible. V and J are TRBV28 and TRBJ2-6; 9 nucleotides align to TRBD1. Germline V gives CDR1 MDHEN, CDR2 SYDVKM. The CDR3 runs 20 residues. The CDR3 protein is CASSTTTGDRAYGGPNVLTF. Here the CDR3 DNA reads TGTGCTAGCAGTACTACGACCGGGGACAGGGCTTACGGTGGGCCCAACGTCCTGACTTTC.

For this clonotype: This could be a read error, since a much larger clone is one nucleotide away. The J gene is TRBJ2-5, the V gene TRBV5-4; no firm D call. The CDR3 contains 14 residues. In germline, CDR1 is SGHNT, CDR2 YYREEE (reference sequence). For the CDR3, the DNA is TGTGCCAACAGCCCTTCCATGACCCAAGAGACCCAGTACTTC. Translation gives CANSPSMTQETQYF.

A remark on this clonotype: A read error may produce the germline difference seen at one junction end. The V and J genes are TRBV28 and TRBJ2-7, with 7 bases lining up with TRBD1. Germline assignment: CDR1 MDHEN and CDR2 SYDVKM. This CDR3 has 13 residues. The CDR3 DNA is TGTTCCAGCAGTACCGGCACAGGGGACGAGCAGTACTTC. Translated: CSSSTGTGDEQYF. The full variable domain, its missing parts supplied by reference TRBV28 and TRBJ2-7, is DVKVTQSSRYLVKRTGEKVFLECVQDMDHENMFWYRQDPGLGLRLIYFSYDVKMKEKGDIPEGYSVSREKKERFSLILESASTNQTSMYLCSSSTGTGDEQYFGPGTRLTVT.

This clonotype was counted ten times or more. The gene calls are TRBV11-3 and TRBJ2-3; D is unclear. Germline CDR1 and CDR2: SGHNT and YENEEA. V was clipped by 2 bases and J by 1 base, with 7 bases between them. CDR3 length: 14 amino acids. DNA of the CDR3: TGTGCCAGCAGCTTAACCCCAGGCACAGATACGCAGTATTTT. This encodes CASSLTPGTDTQYF. Complete variable domain (other parts from reference TRBV11-3 and TRBJ2-3): EAGVVQSPRYKIIEKKQPVAFWCNPISGHNTLYWYLQNLGQGPELLIRYENEEAVDDSQLPKDRFSAERLKGVDSTLKIQPAELGDSAVYLCASSLTPGTDTQYFGPGTRLTVL.

This clonotype was detected ten times or more. This sequence joins TRBV5-1 and TRBJ2-7, with 10 bases fitting TRBD1. Trimming took 2 bases from V and 6 from J; bases not matched to a gene: 5. Germline CDR1 and CDR2: SGHRS and YFSETQ. The CDR3 loop spans 14 amino acids. This chain's CDR3 is CASSFSGTGAEQYF. The DNA of the CDR3 is TGCGCCAGCAGCTTCTCCGGGACAGGGGCCGAGCAGTACTTC.

This clonotype is medium-sized (0.01 to 0.1%) within its sample. The chain is built from TRBV4-1 and TRBJ1-1; D might be TRBD1 (5 bases). Deletions cut 3 bases from V and 1 base from J, with 9 bases between. From germline, CDR1 is MGHRA and CDR2 YSYEKL. The CDR3 totals 14 residues. CDR3 sequence: CASSQSDRNTEAFF. The CDR3 bases are TGCGCCAGCAGCCAGTCTGACAGGAACACTGAAGCTTTCTTT.

This clonotype counts as large. This rearrangement joins TRBV27 to TRBJ1-5, with unresolved D. The CDR3 is 15 amino acids. V lost 4 bases and J 3 bases, leaving 13 bases between the germline ends. Germline V lookup: CDR1 MNHEY, CDR2 SMNVEV (reference sequence). The CDR3 is CASSSVGDPNQPQHF. The CDR3 coding sequence is TGTGCCAGCAGTTCAGTTGGGGATCCCAATCAGCCCCAGCATTTT.

This clonotype is medium-sized. The chain combines TRBV6-1 with TRBJ2-7; 15 bases match TRBD2. Trimming removed 6 bases from V and 6 bases from J; junction bases left unmatched: 6. CDR1 is MNHNS and CDR2 is SASEGT in the germline V gene. The CDR3 is made up of 15 amino acids. CDR3 bases: TGTGCCAGCAGAGAGCCGGGACTAGCGGGGGGCGAGCAGTACTTC. This translates into CASREPGLAGGEQYF.

This clonotype is judged medium-sized (0.01 to 0.1%). This sequence joins TRBV14 and TRBJ2-1; D is unresolved. Trimming shortened V by 8 bases and J by 9 bases, and 11 bases separated the two germline ends. Germline V CDR1 and CDR2: SGHDN, FVKESK. The CDR3 contains 11 residues. CDR3 sequence: CASSNWGEQFF. CDR3 DNA: TGTGCCAGCTCTAATTGGGGTGAGCAGTTCTTC.

The chain uses TRBV20-1 and TRBJ2-5; the match to TRBD2 covers 11 bases. Germline CDR1 is DFQATT and CDR2 is SNEGSKA (reference sequence). This CDR3 comprises 17 residues. V lost 6 bases to trimming and J lost 5 bases; unmatched junction nucleotides: 17. CDR3 amino acids: CSARRIGLAGGFETQYF. The CDR3 nucleotides read TGCAGTGCACGAAGGATAGGGCTAGCGGGGGGTTTTGAGACCCAGTACTTC.

This clonotype was counted many times. The rearrangement joins TRBV12-3 or TRBV12-4 to TRBJ1-1; D may be TRBD1 (6 bases). The CDR3 covers 16 residues. With 2 bases removed from V and 3 bases from J, the gap between germline ends came to 16 bases. The DNA for the CDR3 is TGTGCCAGCAGTTTAAGGGGGTCCTGGGGTTACACTGAAGCTTTCTTT. Amino acid sequence: CASSLRGSWGYTEAFF.

V gene TRBV2 combines with J gene TRBJ2-3; a weak D match, TRBD2 (5 bases). The CDR3 has 16 residues. V shed 9 bases and J shed 1 base, with 20 bases lying between them. Germline-derived CDR1 and CDR2 are SNHLY and FYNNEI. CDR3 DNA: TGTGCCAGTGGAGGATCTGTAGGGTGGGGCACAGATACGCAGTATTTT. Translating it yields CASGGSVGWGTDTQYF.

Sample share makes this clonotype medium-sized. The chain joins TRBV4-2 to TRBJ2-1, with D maybe TRBD1 (7 bases). From germline, CDR1 is LGHNA and CDR2 YNFKEQ. CDR3 length: 16 amino acids. The V and J ends lost 0 bases and 6 bases respectively, with 15 bases between them. The CDR3 region is CASSQDGGGAFNEQFF. CDR3 in DNA: TGTGCCAGCAGCCAAGACGGAGGGGGCGCGTTCAATGAGCAGTTCTTC.

This clonotype was found many times. The V call is TRBV5-5, the J call TRBJ2-3; 9 nucleotides align to TRBD2. The trim removed 4 bases at V and 9 bases at J, leaving 12 bases unmatched. CDR1 is SGHKS and CDR2 is YYEKEE in the germline V gene (reference sequence). The CDR3 has 15 amino acids. The DNA for the CDR3 is TGTGCCAGCAGCACCGATGGCGGGGGGGCGCGAACGCAGTATTTT. It is translated as CASSTDGGGARTQYF.

This clonotype is labeled as medium-sized. The chain joins TRBV24-1 to TRBJ2-3; TRBD1 aligns across 7 bases. The junction had 4 bases not matched to a gene; V was cut back by 3 bases and J by 5 bases. CDR1 and CDR2 (germline): KGHDR, SFDVKD. This CDR3 comprises 14 residues. As DNA, the CDR3 is TGTGCCACCAGTGATGACAGGGTTGGAGATACGCAGTATTTT. Translated, it gives CATSDDRVGDTQYF.